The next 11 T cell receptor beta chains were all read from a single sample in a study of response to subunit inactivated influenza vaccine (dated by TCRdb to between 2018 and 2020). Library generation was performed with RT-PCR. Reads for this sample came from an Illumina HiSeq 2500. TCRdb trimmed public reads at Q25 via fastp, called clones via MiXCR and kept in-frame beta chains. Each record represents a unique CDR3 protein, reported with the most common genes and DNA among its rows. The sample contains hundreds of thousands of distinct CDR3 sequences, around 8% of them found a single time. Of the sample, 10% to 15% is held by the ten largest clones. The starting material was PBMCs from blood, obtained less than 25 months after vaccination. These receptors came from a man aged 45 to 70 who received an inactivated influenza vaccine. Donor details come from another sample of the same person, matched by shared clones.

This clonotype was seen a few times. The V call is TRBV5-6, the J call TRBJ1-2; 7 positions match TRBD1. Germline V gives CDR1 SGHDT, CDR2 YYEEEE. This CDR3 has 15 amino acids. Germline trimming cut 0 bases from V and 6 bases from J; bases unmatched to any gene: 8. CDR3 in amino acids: CASSLEKVRGNGYTF. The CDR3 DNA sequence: TGTGCCAGCAGCTTGGAAAAGGTCAGGGGGAATGGCTACACCTTC.

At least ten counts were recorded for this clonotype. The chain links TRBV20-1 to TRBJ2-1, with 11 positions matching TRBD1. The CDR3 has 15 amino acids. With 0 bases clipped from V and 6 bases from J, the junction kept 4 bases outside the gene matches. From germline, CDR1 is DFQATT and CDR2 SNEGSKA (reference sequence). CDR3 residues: CSARDGTGGGNEQFF. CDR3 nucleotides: TGCAGTGCTAGAGATGGGACAGGGGGTGGCAATGAGCAGTTCTTC.

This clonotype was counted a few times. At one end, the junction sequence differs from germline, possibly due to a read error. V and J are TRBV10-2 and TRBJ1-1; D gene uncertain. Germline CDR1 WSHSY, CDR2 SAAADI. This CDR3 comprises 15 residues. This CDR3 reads CASTEYILVNTEAFF. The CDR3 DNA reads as TGCGCCAGCACTGAGTACATCCTGGTGAACACTGAAGCTTTCTTT.

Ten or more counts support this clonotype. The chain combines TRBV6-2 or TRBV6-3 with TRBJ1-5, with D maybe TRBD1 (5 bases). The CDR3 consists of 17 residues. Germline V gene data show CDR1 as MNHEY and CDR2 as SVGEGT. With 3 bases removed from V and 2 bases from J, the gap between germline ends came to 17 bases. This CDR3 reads CASSYLLGEGGNQPQHF. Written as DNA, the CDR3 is TGTGCCAGCAGTTATCTCCTTGGGGAAGGGGGCAATCAGCCCCAGCATTTT.

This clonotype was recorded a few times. CDR3 amino acids: CASSKRGQGLTDTQYF. CDR3 sequence (DNA): TGCGCCAGCAGCAAACGGGGACAGGGGTTGACAGATACGCAGTATTTT. The chain links TRBV5-1 to TRBJ2-3; the match to TRBD1 covers 10 bases. The trim removed 4 bases at V and 3 bases at J, leaving 8 bases unmatched. The CDR3 sequence is 16 residues long. Germline V gene data show CDR1 as SGHRS and CDR2 as YFSETQ.

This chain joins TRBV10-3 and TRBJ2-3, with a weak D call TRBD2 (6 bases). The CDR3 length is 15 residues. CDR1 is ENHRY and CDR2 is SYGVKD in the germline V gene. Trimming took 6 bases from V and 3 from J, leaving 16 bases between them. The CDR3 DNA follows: TGTGCCATCAGCTCCGGGACTGGTTTAACAGATACGCAGTATTTT. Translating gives CAISSGTGLTDTQYF.

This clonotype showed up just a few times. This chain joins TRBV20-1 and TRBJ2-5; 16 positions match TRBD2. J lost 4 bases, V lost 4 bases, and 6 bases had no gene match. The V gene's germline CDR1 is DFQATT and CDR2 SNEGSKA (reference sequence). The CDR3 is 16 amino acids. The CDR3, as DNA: TGCAGTGCTACTGGGACTAGCGGGAGGGAGGGAGAGACCCAGTACTTC. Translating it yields CSATGTSGREGETQYF.

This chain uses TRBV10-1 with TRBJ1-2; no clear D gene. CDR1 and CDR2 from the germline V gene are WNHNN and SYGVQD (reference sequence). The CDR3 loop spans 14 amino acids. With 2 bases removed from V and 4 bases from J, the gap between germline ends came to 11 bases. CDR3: CASSEAGRSYGYTF. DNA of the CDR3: TGCGCCAGCAGTGAGGCGGGTCGAAGCTATGGCTACACCTTC.

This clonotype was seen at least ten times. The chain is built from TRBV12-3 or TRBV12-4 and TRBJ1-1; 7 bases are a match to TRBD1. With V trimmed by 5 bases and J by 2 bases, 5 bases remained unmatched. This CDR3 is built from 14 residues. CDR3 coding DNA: TGTGCCAGCAGTCCGGACAGGAGTAACACTGAAGCTTTCTTT. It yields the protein CASSPDRSNTEAFF.

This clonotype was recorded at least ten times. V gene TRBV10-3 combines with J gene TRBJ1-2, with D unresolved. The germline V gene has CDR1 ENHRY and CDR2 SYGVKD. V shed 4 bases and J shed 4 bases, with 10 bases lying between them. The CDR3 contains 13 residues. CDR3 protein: CAISVEGGYGYTF. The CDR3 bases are TGTGCCATCAGTGTTGAGGGAGGCTATGGCTACACCTTC.

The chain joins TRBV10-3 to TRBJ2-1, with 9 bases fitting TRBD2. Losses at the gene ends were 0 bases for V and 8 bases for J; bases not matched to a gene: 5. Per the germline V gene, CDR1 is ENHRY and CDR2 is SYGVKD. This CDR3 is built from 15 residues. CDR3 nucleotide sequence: TGTGCCATCAGTGAGTCGGGCGGGGGGGCGTATGAGCAGTTCTTC. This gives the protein CAISESGGGAYEQFF.